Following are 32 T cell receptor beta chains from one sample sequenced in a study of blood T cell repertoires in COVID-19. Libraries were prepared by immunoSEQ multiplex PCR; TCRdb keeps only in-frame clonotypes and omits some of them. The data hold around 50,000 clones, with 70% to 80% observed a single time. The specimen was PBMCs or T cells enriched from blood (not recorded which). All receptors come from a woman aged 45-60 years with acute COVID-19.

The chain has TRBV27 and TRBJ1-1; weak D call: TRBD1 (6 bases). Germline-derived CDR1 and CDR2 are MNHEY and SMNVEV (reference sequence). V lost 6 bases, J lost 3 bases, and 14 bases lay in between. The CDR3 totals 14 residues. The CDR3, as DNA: TGTGCCAGCAGAAGATGGGACACGGACACTGAAGCTTTCTTT. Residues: CASRRWDTDTEAFF.

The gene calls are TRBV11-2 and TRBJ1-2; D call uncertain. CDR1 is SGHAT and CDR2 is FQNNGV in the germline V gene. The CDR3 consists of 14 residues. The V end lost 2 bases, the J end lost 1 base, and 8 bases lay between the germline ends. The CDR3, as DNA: TGTGCCAGCAGCTTATTCGCAGATAACTATGGCTACACCTTC. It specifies CASSLFADNYGYTF.

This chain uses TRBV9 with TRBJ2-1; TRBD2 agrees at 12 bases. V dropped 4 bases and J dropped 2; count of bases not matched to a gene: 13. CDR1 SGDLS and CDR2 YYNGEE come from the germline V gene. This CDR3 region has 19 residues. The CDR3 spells CASSPEGLAGNFPYNEQFF. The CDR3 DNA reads TGTGCCAGCAGCCCAGAAGGACTAGCGGGGAATTTCCCCTACAATGAGCAGTTCTTC. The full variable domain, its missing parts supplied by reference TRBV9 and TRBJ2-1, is DSGVTQTPKHLITATGQRVTLRCSPRSGDLSVYWYQQSLDQGLQFLIQYYNGEERAKGNILERFSAQQFPDLHSELNLSSLELGDSALYFCASSPEGLAGNFPYNEQFFGPGTRLTVL.

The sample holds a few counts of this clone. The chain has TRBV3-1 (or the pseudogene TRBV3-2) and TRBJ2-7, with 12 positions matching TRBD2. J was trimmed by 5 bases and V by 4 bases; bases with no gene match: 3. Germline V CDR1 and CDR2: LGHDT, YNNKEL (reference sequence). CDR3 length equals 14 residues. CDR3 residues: CASSPGLAGHEQYF. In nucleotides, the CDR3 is TGTGCCAGCAGCCCCGGACTAGCGGGGCACGAGCAGTACTTC.

The CDR3, as DNA: TGTGCCAGCAGCTCCGGACTAGCTAGCTCCTACGAGCAGTACTTC. It encodes CASSSGLASSYEQYF. The V and J genes are TRBV6-2 or TRBV6-3 and TRBJ2-7; 8 bases are shared with TRBD2. This CDR3 is 15 amino acids long. J was trimmed by 0 bases and V by 6 bases; bases with no gene match: 7. Germline V lookup: CDR1 MNHEY, CDR2 SVGEGT.

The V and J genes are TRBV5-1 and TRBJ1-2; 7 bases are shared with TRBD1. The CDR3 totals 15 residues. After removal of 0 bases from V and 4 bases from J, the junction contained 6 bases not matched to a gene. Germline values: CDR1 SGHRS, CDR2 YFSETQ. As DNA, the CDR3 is TGCGCCAGCAGCTTGGTTCAGACAGGGCCCTATGGCTACACCTTC. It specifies CASSLVQTGPYGYTF.

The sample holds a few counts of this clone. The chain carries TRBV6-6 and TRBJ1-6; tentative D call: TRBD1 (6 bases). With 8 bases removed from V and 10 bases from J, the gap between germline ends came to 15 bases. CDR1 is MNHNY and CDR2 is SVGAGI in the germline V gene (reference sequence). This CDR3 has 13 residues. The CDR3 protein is CASFLQGGSPLHF. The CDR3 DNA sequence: TGTGCCAGCTTCTTACAGGGAGGGTCACCCCTCCACTTT.

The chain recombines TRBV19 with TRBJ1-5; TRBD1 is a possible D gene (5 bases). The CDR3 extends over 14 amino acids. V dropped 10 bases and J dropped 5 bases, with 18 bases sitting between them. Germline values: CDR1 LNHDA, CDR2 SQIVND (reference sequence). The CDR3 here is CATTEAGRYQPQHF. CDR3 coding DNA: TGTGCCACCACAGAGGCAGGGCGGTATCAGCCCCAGCATTTT.

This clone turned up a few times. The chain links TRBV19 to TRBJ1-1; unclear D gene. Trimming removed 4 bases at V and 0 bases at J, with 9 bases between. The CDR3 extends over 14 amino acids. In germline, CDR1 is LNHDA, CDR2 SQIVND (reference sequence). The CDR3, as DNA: TGTGCCAGTAGTAGTGGACTTATGAACACTGAAGCTTTCTTT. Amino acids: CASSSGLMNTEAFF.

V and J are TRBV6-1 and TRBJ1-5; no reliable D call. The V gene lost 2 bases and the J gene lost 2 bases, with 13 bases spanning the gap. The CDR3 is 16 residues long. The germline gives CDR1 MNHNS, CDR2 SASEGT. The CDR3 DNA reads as TGTGCCAGCAGTGAAATCCGGGGAATAGGCAATCAGCCCCAGCATTTT. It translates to CASSEIRGIGNQPQHF.

CDR3 residues: CASSSWDRRGPTRDTQYF. Written as DNA, the CDR3 is TGTGCCAGCAGCTCTTGGGACAGGCGGGGACCTACGAGAGATACGCAGTATTTT. The genes are TRBV13 and TRBJ2-3, with 8 nucleotides matching TRBD1. Trimming at V came to 4 bases and at J to 5 bases, leaving 17 bases not matched to a gene. Germline values: CDR1 PRHDT, CDR2 FYEKMQ (reference sequence). The CDR3 is made up of 18 amino acids.

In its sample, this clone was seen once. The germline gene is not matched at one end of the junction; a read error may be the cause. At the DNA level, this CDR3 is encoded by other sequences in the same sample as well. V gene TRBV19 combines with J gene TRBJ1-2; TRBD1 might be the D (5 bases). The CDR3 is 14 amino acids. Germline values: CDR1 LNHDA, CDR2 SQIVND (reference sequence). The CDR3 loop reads CASSLGPGDYGYTF. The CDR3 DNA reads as TGTGCCAGTAGTCTGGGGCCGGGGGACTATGGCTATACCTTC.

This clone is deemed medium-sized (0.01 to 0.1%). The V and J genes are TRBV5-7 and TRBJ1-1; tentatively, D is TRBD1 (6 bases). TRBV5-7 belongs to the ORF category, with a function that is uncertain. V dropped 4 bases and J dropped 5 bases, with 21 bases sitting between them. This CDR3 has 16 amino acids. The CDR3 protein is CASSPSPYRVGTEAFF. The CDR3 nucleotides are TGTGCCAGCAGCCCCTCCCCCTACAGGGTGGGGACTGAAGCTTTCTTT.

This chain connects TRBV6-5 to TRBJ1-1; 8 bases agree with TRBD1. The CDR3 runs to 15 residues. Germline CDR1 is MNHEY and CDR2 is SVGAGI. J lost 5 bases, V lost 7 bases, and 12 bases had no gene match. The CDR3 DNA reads TGTGCCAGCATTCAAAAGGCAGGGGGCAGGACTGAAGCTTTCTTT. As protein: CASIQKAGGRTEAFF.

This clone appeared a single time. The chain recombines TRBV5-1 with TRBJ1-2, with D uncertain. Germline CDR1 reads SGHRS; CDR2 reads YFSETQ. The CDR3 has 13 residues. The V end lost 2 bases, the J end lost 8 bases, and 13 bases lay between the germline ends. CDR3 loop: CASSFPTGGGYTF. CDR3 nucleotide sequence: TGCGCCAGCAGCTTCCCGACGGGAGGCGGCTACACCTTC.

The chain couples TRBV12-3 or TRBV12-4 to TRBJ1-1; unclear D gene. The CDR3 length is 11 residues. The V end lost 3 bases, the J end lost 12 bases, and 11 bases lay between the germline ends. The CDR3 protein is CASSLRQVTFF. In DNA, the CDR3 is TGTGCCAGCAGTTTGCGTCAGGTAACTTTCTTT.

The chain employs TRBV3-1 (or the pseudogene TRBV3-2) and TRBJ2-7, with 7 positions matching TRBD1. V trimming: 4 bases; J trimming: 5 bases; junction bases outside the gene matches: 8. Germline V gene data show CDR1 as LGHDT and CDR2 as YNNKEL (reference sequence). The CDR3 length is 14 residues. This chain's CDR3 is CASSLTGFGNEQYF. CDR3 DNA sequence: TGTGCCAGCAGCCTGACAGGGTTCGGCAACGAGCAGTACTTC.

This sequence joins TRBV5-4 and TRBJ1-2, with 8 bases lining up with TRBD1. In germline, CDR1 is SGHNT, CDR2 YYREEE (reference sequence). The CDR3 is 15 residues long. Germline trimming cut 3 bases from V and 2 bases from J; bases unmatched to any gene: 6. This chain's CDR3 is CASSSWTGTNYGYTF. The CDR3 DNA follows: TGTGCCAGCAGCTCGTGGACAGGGACAAACTATGGCTACACCTTC.

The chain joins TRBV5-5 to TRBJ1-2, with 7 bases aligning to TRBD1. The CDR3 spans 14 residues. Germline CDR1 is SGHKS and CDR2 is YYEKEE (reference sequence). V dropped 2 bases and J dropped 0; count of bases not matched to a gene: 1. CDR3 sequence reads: CASSLDRANYGYTF. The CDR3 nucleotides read TGTGCCAGCAGCTTAGACAGGGCTAACTATGGCTACACCTTC.

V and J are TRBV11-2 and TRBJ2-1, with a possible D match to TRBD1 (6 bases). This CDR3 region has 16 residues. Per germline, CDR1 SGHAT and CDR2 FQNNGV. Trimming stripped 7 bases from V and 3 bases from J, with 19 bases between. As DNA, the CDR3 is TGTGCCAGCATCGCCGGGGCAGGGGCCGTCTACAATGAGCAGTTCTTC. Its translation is CASIAGAGAVYNEQFF.

CDR3 DNA: TGTGCCAGCTCACCAGCTGGCAGGGGAAGCAGGCGGGACACTGAAGCTTTCTTT. As protein: CASSPAGRGSRRDTEAFF. The chain combines TRBV18 with TRBJ1-1, with D possibly being TRBD1 (6 bases). Trimming left V 2 bases short and J 3 bases short, with 22 bases between. The CDR3 totals 18 residues. CDR1 is KGHSH, CDR2 LQKENI, per germline.

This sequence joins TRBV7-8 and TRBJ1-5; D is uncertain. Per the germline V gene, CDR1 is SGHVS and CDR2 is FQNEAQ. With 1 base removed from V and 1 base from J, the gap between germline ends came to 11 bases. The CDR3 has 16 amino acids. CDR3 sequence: CASSLVGGQSNQPQHF. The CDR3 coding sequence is TGTGCCAGCAGCTTAGTGGGAGGGCAAAGCAATCAGCCCCAGCATTTT.

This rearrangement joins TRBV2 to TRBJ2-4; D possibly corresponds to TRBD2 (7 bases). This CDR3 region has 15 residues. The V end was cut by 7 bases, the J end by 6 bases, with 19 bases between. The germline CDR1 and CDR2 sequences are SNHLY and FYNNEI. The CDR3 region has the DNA TGTGCCAGCACTGAGGGGAGGGGGGTTAGAAACATTCAGTACTTC. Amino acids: CASTEGRGVRNIQYF.

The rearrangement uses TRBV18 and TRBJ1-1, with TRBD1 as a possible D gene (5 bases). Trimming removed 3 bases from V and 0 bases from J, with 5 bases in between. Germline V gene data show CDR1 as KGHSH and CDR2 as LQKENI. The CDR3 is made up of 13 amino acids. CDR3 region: CASSPDMNTEAFF. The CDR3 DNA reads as TGTGCCAGCTCACCGGACATGAACACTGAAGCTTTCTTT.

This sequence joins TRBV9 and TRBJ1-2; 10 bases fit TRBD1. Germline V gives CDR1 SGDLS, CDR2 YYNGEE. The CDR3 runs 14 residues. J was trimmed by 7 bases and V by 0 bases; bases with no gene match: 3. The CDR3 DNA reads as TGTGCCAGCAGCGTAGTAAGGACAGGGGGTGGCTACACCTTC. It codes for CASSVVRTGGGYTF.

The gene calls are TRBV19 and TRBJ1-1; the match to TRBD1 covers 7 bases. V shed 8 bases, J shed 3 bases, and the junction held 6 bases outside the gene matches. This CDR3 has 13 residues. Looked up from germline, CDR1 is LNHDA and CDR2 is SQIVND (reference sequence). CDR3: CASQIRGHTEAFF. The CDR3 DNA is TGTGCCAGTCAAATAAGGGGGCACACTGAAGCTTTCTTT.

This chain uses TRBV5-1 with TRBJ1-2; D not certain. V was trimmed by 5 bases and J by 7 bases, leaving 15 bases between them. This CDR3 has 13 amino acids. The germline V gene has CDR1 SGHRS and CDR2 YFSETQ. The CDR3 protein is CASSLTRTSGYTF. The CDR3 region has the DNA TGCGCCAGCAGTTTAACTAGGACGAGTGGCTACACCTTC.

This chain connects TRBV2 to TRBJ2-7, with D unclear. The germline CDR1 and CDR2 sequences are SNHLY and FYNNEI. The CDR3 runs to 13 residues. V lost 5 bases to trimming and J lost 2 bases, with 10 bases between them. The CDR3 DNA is TGTGCCAGCAGTAAAGGTGGCACCTACGAGCAGTACTTC. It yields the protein CASSKGGTYEQYF.

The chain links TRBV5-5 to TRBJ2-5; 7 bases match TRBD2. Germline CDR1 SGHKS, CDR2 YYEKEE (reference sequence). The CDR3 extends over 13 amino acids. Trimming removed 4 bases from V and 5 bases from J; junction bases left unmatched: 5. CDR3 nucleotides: TGTGCCAGCAGCGCCGGACTAGTGGAGACCCAGTACTTC. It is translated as CASSAGLVETQYF.

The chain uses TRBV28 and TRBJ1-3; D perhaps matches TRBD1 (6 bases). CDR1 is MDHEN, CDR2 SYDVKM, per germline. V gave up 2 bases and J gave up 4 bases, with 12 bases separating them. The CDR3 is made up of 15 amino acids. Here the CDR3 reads CASSLIRQAGNTIYF. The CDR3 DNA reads TGTGCCAGCAGTTTAATCCGACAGGCCGGAAACACCATATATTTT.

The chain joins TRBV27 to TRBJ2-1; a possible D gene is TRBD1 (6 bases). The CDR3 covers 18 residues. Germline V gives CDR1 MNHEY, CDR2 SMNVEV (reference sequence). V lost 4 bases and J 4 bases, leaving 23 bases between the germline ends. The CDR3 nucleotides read TGTGCCAGCAGTTCCTCCATCCCCGGGACAACTGCATACAATGAGCAGTTCTTC. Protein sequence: CASSSSIPGTTAYNEQFF.

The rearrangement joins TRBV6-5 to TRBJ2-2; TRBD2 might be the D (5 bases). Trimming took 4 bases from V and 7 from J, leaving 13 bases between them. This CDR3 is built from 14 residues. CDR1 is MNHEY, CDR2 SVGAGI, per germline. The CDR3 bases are TGTGCCAGCAGTTCCCGACGCCGGGGCGGGGAGCTGTTTTTT. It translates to CASSSRRRGGELFF.